This T cell receptor (beta chain) was identified in a study of cytomegalovirus exposure and HLA in healthy donors. The study's findings and limits: A highly shared variant cluster was judged a likely technical artifact.

This PCR relied on a set of 60 Vbeta primers and 13 Jbeta primers. Original processing methods: The authors later counted 65 million to 90 million unique TCR beta chains, 9.5 million to 13 million of them shared. Libraries were prepared by immunoSEQ multiplex PCR; TCRdb keeps only in-frame clonotypes and omits some of them. V and J calls and clone size are as listed in that table; D and trimming were resolved from the DNA. The sample carries 90,000 to 100,000 clones, approximately 83% recorded once. The germline CDR1 and CDR2 sequences are SGHNT and YYREEE (reference sequence). The CDR3 has 17 residues. V lost 0 bases and J lost 2; bases outside the gene matches: 5. As to this clone: Its matching antigen is unknown.

The chain links TRBV5-4 to TRBJ1-5, with 10 nucleotides matching TRBD1. The source material was PBMCs. The clonotype comes from a man aged 45-65 years in good health and CMV-seronegative. The CDR3 nucleotides are TGTGCCAGCAGCTTGGGGGGGACAGGGGCCCGCAATCAGCCCCAGCATTTT. Its protein product is CASSLGGTGARNQPQHF. Drawing the rest from reference TRBV5-4 and TRBJ1-5, the complete variable domain is ETGVTQSPTHLIKTRGQQVTLRCSSQSGHNTVSWYQQALGQGPQFIFQYYREEENGRGNFPPRFSGLQFPNYSSELNVNALELDDSALYLCASSLGGTGARNQPQHFGDGTRLSIL.